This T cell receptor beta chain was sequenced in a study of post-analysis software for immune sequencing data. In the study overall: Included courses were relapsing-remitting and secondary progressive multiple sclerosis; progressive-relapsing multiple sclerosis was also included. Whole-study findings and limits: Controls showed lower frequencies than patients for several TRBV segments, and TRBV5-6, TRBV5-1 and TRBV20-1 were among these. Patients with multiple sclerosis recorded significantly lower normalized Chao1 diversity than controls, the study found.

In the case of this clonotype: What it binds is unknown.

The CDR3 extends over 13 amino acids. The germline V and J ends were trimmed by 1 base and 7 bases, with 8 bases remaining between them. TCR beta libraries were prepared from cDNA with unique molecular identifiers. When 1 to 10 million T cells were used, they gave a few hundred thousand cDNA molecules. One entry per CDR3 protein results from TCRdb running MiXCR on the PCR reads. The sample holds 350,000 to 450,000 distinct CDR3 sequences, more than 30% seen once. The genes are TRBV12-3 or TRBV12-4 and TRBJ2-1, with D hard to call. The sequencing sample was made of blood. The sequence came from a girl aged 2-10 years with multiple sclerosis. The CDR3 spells CASSLGQINEQFF. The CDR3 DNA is TGTGCCAGCAGTTTAGGTCAGATAAATGAGCAGTTCTTC.